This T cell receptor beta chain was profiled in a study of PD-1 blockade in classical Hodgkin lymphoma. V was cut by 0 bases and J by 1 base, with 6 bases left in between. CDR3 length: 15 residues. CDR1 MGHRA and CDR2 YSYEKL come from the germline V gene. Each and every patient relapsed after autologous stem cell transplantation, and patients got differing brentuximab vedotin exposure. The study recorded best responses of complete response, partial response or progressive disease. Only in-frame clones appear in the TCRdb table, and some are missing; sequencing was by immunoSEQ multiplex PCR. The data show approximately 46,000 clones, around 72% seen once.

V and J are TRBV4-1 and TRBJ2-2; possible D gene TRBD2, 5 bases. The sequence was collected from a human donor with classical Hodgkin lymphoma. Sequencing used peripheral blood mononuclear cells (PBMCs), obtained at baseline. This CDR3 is CASSQEGRNTGELFF. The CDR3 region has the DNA TGCGCCAGCAGCCAAGAAGGGAGGAACACCGGGGAGCTGTTTTTT.